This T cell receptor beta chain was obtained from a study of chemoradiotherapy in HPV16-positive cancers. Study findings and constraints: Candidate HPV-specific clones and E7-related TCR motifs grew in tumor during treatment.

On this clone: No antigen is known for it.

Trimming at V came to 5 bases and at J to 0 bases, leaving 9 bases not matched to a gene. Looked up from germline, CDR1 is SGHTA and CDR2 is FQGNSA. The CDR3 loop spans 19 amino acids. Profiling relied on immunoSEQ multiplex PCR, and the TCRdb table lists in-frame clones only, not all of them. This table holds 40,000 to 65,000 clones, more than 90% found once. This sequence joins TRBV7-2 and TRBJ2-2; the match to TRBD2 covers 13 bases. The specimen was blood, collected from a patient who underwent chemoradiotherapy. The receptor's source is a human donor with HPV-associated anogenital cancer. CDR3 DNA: TGTGCCAGCAGCCCCCGACTAGCGGGGGGTATCTCGAACACCGGGGAGCTGTTTTTT. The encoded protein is CASSPRLAGGISNTGELFF.